What follows describes a single T cell receptor beta chain. This likely came from a read error, as a far larger clone is one base away. This entry comes from a study of regulatory T cells in long-lasting Graves disease. The time point here: newly diagnosed GD, antithyroid drugs for less than 3 months. Generation of the TCR library employed RNA extracted from PBMCs. This CDR3 contains 14 residues. Germline CDR1 and CDR2: MDHEN and SYDVKM. Trimming pared 7 bases from V and 10 bases from J, leaving 20 bases between. Arm-PCR of CDR3 regions with iRepertoire HTBI primers generated TCR beta libraries. TCRdb reprocessed the multiplex PCR reads via MiXCR and lists one record per CDR3 protein. Among 200,000 to 250,000 distinct CDR3 sequences listed, less than 20% were seen once. These data were also reused for a study on T cells in Graves' hyperthyroidism and ophthalmopathy.

The sample here was peripheral blood mononuclear cells (PBMCs), taken at new diagnosis, from a patient treated with antithyroid drugs. This chain connects TRBV28 to TRBJ2-1; TRBD1 might be the D (6 bases). The TCR originated in a woman in her twenties or thirties with Graves disease. The CDR3 loop is CASTRGSSSYEQFF. The CDR3 coding sequence is TGTGCCAGCACGAGGGGGAGTAGCTCCTACGAGCAGTTCTTC.